The 12 T cell receptor beta chains reported below all come from one sample, sequenced in a study of blood T cell repertoires in COVID-19. The table came from immunoSEQ multiplex PCR; TCRdb's copy has only in-frame clones and leaves some out. Altogether over 90,000 clones are present, over 70% being singletons, with the ten largest covering around 4.5%. Sequencing used peripheral blood. The receptors were gathered from a man in his sixties with acute or convalescent COVID-19.

This clone was recorded once. The V call is TRBV2, the J call TRBJ1-4; the match to TRBD1 covers 9 bases. This CDR3 region has 13 residues. In germline, CDR1 is SNHLY, CDR2 FYNNEI. Unmatched junction bases numbered 7, after V lost 10 bases and J lost 7 bases. CDR3 in DNA: TGTGCCACAACGGGACAGGGTACTGAAAAACTGTTTTTT. Encoded protein: CATTGQGTEKLFF. Based on the CDR3 plus reference TRBV2 and TRBJ1-4, the full variable domain is EPEVTQTPSHQVTQMGQEVILRCVPISNHLYFYWYRQILGQKVEFLVSFYNNEISEKSEIFDDQFSVERPDGSNFTLKIRSTKLEDSAMYFCATTGQGTEKLFFGSGTQLSVL.

The gene calls are TRBV21-1 and TRBJ2-7; the table assigns TRBD1, which was not confirmed against the DNA. TRBV21-1 is marked as a pseudogene. CDR3 length equals 22 residues. The CDR3 DNA reads TGTGCCAGCAGCAGGGGAAAGGAAAACCAGGGGGAGCAGGGGATTTTATGCTACGAGCAGTACTTC. It yields the protein CASSRGKENQGEQGILCYEQYF.

The rearrangement uses TRBV13 and TRBJ2-7, with 11 nucleotides matching TRBD1. V gave up 5 bases and J gave up 3 bases; unmatched junction bases: 6. Per germline, CDR1 PRHDT and CDR2 FYEKMQ (reference sequence). The CDR3 spans 15 residues. CDR3 sequence (DNA): TGTGCCAGCAGCGGAACCGGGACAGGGGGCTACGAGCAGTACTTC. Its translation is CASSGTGTGGYEQYF.

The rearrangement links TRBV11-2 to TRBJ2-7, with 9 bases matching TRBD1. Germline CDR1 SGHAT, CDR2 FQNNGV. V shed 1 base, J shed 5 bases, and the junction held 6 bases outside the gene matches. This CDR3 has 15 residues. CDR3 bases: TGTGCCAGCAGCTTAGCCGGGACAGGGTCCCACGAGCAGTACTTC. It translates to CASSLAGTGSHEQYF.

In nucleotides, the CDR3 is TGTGCCAGCTCCCCGTTGGGCGGGACCTCAGGGGGGTTACTGAACACTGAAGCTTTCTTT. This gives the protein CASSPLGGTSGGLLNTEAFF. This chain uses TRBV18 with TRBJ1-1, with 7 bases lining up with TRBD1. V trimming: 6 bases; J trimming: 0 bases; junction bases outside the gene matches: 22. Germline V gives CDR1 KGHSH, CDR2 LQKENI. The CDR3 contains 20 residues.

This chain uses TRBV5-1 with TRBJ2-3; weak D call: TRBD1 (6 bases). The CDR3 spans 15 residues. V dropped 4 bases and J dropped 0 bases, with 12 bases sitting between them. Germline-derived CDR1 and CDR2 are SGHRS and YFSETQ. The CDR3 sequence is CASSLEGDSTDTQYF. As DNA, the CDR3 is TGCGCCAGCAGCCTCGAGGGGGATAGCACAGATACGCAGTATTTT. Filled out from reference TRBV5-1 and TRBJ2-3, the complete variable domain reads KAGVTQTPRYLIKTRGQQVTLSCSPISGHRSVSWYQQTPGQGLQFLFEYFSETQRNKGNFPGRFSGRQFSNSRSEMNVSTLELGDSALYLCASSLEGDSTDTQYFGPGTRLTVL.

V is TRBV11-2 and J is TRBJ2-7; tentatively, D is TRBD1 (5 bases). Between the trimmed V and J ends, which lost 4 bases and 5 bases, there was a span of 9 bases. Germline V gene lookup returns CDR1 SGHAT and CDR2 FQNNGV. The CDR3 is 12 residues long. CDR3 protein: CASSSQGNEQYF. The CDR3 nucleotides read TGTGCCAGCAGCTCCCAGGGTAACGAGCAGTACTTC.

The V call is TRBV6-1, the J call TRBJ1-1; possible D gene TRBD1, 6 bases. V was pared by 3 bases and J by 12 bases, with 17 bases between. Germline lookup yields CDR1 MNHNS and CDR2 SASEGT. The CDR3 extends over 13 amino acids. CDR3 in DNA: TGTGCCAGCAGTGACCAGGGGTACGGGAAGTCTTTCTTT. Encoded protein: CASSDQGYGKSFF.

The rearrangement uses TRBV6-5 and TRBJ1-1; 9 nucleotides agree with TRBD1. Germline CDR1 MNHEY, CDR2 SVGAGI. J was trimmed by 3 bases and V by 6 bases; bases with no gene match: 8. The CDR3 is 15 amino acids. CDR3 residues: CASRPARTGDTEAFF. The CDR3 DNA is TGTGCCAGCAGACCTGCTAGGACAGGGGACACTGAAGCTTTCTTT.

This chain connects TRBV18 to TRBJ1-1, with 7 nucleotides matching TRBD1. V trimming: 9 bases; J trimming: 4 bases; junction bases outside the gene matches: 8. This CDR3 comprises 13 residues. Looked up from germline, CDR1 is KGHSH and CDR2 is LQKENI. The CDR3 nucleotides are TGTGCCAGTAAACAGGGGATAAGCACTGAAGCTTTCTTT. Translation gives CASKQGISTEAFF.

This clone was detected a few times. The J gene is TRBJ1-2, the V gene TRBV19, with a tentative D call TRBD1 (5 bases). V was shortened by 4 bases and J by 3 bases, with 12 bases between the two germline ends. The CDR3 loop spans 14 amino acids. CDR1 LNHDA and CDR2 SQIVND come from the germline V gene (reference sequence). CDR3 protein: CASSTSTGYYGYTF. The CDR3 nucleotides read TGTGCCAGTAGTACGAGCACAGGATACTATGGCTACACCTTC.

V gene TRBV30 combines with J gene TRBJ1-1; 9 nucleotides align to TRBD1. The V gene's germline CDR1 is GTSNPN and CDR2 SVGIG (reference sequence). The V and J ends lost 2 bases and 1 base, in that order; junction bases with no gene match: 5. This CDR3 has 15 amino acids. CDR3 DNA sequence: TGTGCCTGGAGTCGTGGGACAGGGAGGAACACTGAAGCTTTCTTT. Its protein product is CAWSRGTGRNTEAFF.